This T cell receptor beta chain was recorded in a study of shared clonotypes between healthy human individuals. V dropped 3 bases and J dropped 1 base, with 18 bases sitting between them. CDR1 is MNHEY and CDR2 is SMNVEV in the germline V gene (reference sequence). The CDR3 covers 17 residues. Clones were sequenced by immunoSEQ multiplex PCR, and TCRdb holds only the in-frame ones, with some missing. The sample yields approximately 840,000 clones, 96% seen once. CD8 cells regarded as naive lacked CD45RO, were positively chosen for CCR7, and omitted terminally differentiated effector memory CD45RA+ cells.

The sample was naive CD8+ T cells sorted from blood. The chain joins TRBV27 to TRBJ2-5, with D unclear. The sequence was collected from a man aged 25-45 years in good health. CDR3 protein: CASSFLPPFLFQETQYF. In DNA, the CDR3 is TGTGCCAGCAGTTTTCTGCCCCCCTTTCTTTTCCAAGAGACCCAGTACTTC.